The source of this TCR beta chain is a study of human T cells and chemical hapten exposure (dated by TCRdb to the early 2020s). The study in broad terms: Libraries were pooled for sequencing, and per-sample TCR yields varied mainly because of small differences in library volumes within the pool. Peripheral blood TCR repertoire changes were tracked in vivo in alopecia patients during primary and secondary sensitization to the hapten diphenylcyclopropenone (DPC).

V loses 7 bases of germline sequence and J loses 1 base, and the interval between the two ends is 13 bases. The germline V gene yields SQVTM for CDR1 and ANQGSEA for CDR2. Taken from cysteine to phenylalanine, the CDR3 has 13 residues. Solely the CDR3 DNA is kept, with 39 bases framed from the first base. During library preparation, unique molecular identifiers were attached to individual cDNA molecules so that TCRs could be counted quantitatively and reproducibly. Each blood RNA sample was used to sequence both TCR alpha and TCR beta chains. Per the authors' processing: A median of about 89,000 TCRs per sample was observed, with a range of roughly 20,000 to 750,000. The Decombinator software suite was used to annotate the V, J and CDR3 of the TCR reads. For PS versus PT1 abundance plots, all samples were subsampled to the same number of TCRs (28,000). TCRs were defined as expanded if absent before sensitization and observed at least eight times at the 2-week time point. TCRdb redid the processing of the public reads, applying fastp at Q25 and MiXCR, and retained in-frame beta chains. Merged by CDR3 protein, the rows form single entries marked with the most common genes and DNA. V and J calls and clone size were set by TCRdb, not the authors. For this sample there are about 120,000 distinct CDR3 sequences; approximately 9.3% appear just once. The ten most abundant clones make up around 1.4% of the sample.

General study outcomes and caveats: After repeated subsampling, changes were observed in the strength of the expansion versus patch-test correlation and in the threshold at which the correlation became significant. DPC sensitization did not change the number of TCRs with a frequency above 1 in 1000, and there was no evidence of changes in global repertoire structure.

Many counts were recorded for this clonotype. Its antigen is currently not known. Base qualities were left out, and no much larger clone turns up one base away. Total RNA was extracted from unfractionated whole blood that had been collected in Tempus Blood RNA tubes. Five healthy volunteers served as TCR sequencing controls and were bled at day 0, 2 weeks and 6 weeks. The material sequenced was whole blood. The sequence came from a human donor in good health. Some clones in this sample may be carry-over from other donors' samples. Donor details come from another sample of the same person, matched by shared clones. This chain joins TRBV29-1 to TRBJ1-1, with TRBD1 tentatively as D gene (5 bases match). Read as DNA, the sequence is TGCAGCGGGGCGGGACTTTGGAACACTGAAGCTTTCTTT. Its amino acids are CSGAGLWNTEAFF. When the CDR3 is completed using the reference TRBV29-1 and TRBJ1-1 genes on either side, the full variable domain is SAVISQKPSRDICQRGTSLTIQCQVDSQVTMMFWYRQQPGQSLTLIATANQGSEATYESGFVIDKFPISRPNLTFSTLTVSNMSPEDSSIYLCSGAGLWNTEAFFGQGTRLTVV.